The 23 T cell receptor beta chains listed next were all sequenced from one sample in a study of cytomegalovirus exposure and HLA in healthy donors. This PCR relied on a set of 60 Vbeta primers and 13 Jbeta primers. The table came from immunoSEQ multiplex PCR; TCRdb's copy has only in-frame clones and leaves some out. Of some 160,000 clones listed, around 80% are singletons. The source material was PBMCs. The receptors stem from a woman in her forties in good health and CMV-seronegative.

This rearrangement joins TRBV7-9 to TRBJ2-7; D is perhaps TRBD2 (6 bases). Looked up from germline, CDR1 is SEHNR and CDR2 is FQNEAQ (reference sequence). The CDR3 covers 15 residues. V dropped 0 bases and J dropped 2 bases, with 11 bases sitting between them. Here the CDR3 reads CASSLAAGPTYEQYF. The CDR3 nucleotides are TGTGCCAGCAGCTTAGCGGCGGGACCCACCTACGAGCAGTACTTC.

The chain joins TRBV2 to TRBJ2-3; perhaps TRBD2 as D (5 bases). In germline, CDR1 is SNHLY, CDR2 FYNNEI. The CDR3 is made up of 14 amino acids. Trimming shortened V by 8 bases and J by 1 base, and 13 bases separated the two germline ends. In nucleotides, the CDR3 is TGTGCCAGCGAGGGCGGACCCGGCACAGATACGCAGTATTTT. Protein product: CASEGGPGTDTQYF.

This clone was counted a few times. This chain connects TRBV6-5 to TRBJ2-7, with 7 bases lining up with TRBD1. The CDR3 length is 14 residues. V shed 9 bases and J 6 bases; nucleotides not matched to a gene: 14. Germline assignment: CDR1 MNHEY and CDR2 SVGAGI. The CDR3 is CASLPLRGRAEQYF. DNA for the CDR3: TGTGCCAGTCTCCCCCTAAGGGGGCGAGCCGAGCAGTACTTC.

V usage is TRBV9 and J usage is TRBJ1-1, with TRBD1 as a possible D gene (5 bases). The CDR3 totals 13 residues. Trimming shortened V by 4 bases and J by 3 bases, and 10 bases separated the two germline ends. Germline V gene sequence: CDR1 SGDLS, CDR2 YYNGEE. This CDR3 is CASSRGSHTEAFF. The CDR3 region has the DNA TGTGCCAGCAGCAGGGGCAGTCACACTGAAGCTTTCTTT.

This clone was seen once. The chain employs TRBV11-2 and TRBJ2-5; maybe TRBD1 (6 bases). Trimming left V 5 bases short and J 5 bases short, with 15 bases between. Germline V CDR1 and CDR2: SGHAT, FQNNGV. The CDR3 runs to 14 residues. The CDR3, as DNA: TGTGCCAGCAGCCCCGGCAGGGGTTGGGAGACCCAGTACTTC. It codes for CASSPGRGWETQYF.

This chain links TRBV28 with TRBJ2-7; 8 bases line up with TRBD2. V lost 7 bases to trimming and J lost 4 bases; unmatched junction nucleotides: 12. Germline assignment: CDR1 MDHEN and CDR2 SYDVKM. This CDR3 spans 15 amino acids. The CDR3 reads CASTPGGGRRYEQYF. The CDR3 DNA follows: TGTGCCAGCACCCCCGGGGGCGGGAGGCGTTACGAGCAGTACTTC.

J is TRBJ2-7 and V is TRBV5-1, with 7 bases that match TRBD1. This CDR3 spans 15 amino acids. J gave up 0 bases and V 2 bases, and 5 bases lay outside the gene matches. CDR1 is SGHRS, CDR2 YFSETQ, per germline. The CDR3, as DNA: TGCGCCAGCAGCTTCGGACAGGCTAGCTCCTACGAGCAGTACTTC. This translates into CASSFGQASSYEQYF.

The chain carries TRBV19 and TRBJ1-2, with 10 bases identical to TRBD1. The CDR3 consists of 18 residues. Germline loops: CDR1 LNHDA, CDR2 SQIVND (reference sequence). V lost 7 bases to trimming and J lost 1 base; unmatched junction nucleotides: 15. The CDR3 DNA sequence: TGTGCCAGTAACCCAGGGCAGACAGGGGGCCCGATTAACTATGGCTACACCTTC. This codes for CASNPGQTGGPINYGYTF.

This chain connects TRBV5-1 to TRBJ2-3, with D perhaps TRBD1 (6 bases). Trimming pared 5 bases from V and 0 bases from J, leaving 19 bases between. CDR3 length: 17 amino acids. Germline V gives CDR1 SGHRS, CDR2 YFSETQ. The CDR3, as DNA: TGCGCCAGCAGGGCCGATAAACAGGGTTCTAGCACAGATACGCAGTATTTT. It is translated as CASRADKQGSSTDTQYF.

This rearrangement joins TRBV6-5 to TRBJ2-3; D might be TRBD2 (7 bases). V was clipped by 7 bases and J by 2 bases, with 16 bases between them. The CDR3 contains 15 residues. Germline loops: CDR1 MNHEY, CDR2 SVGAGI. CDR3 nucleotides: TGTGCCAGCACCGCCGGGGGGCTCACCACAGATACGCAGTATTTT. It is translated as CASTAGGLTTDTQYF.

This sequence joins TRBV5-4 and TRBJ2-7, with a weak D call TRBD1 (6 bases). The CDR3 contains 13 residues. Germline CDR1 is SGHNT and CDR2 is YYREEE (reference sequence). V was shortened by 2 bases and J by 4 bases, with 10 bases between the two germline ends. CDR3 nucleotide sequence: TGTGCCAGCAGCTTCAACAGGGAATACGAGCAGTACTTC. This gives the protein CASSFNREYEQYF. The full variable domain, with the rest looked up from reference TRBV5-4 and TRBJ2-7, is ETGVTQSPTHLIKTRGQQVTLRCSSQSGHNTVSWYQQALGQGPQFIFQYYREEENGRGNFPPRFSGLQFPNYSSELNVNALELDDSALYLCASSFNREYEQYFGPGTRLTVT.

The chain couples TRBV2 to TRBJ1-1; maybe TRBD1 (5 bases). This CDR3 has 15 residues. Trimming took off 2 bases at V and 4 bases at J, with 14 bases between the two ends. Germline-derived CDR1 and CDR2 are SNHLY and FYNNEI. The CDR3 spells CASSESGGRFTEAFF. Written as DNA, the CDR3 is TGTGCCAGCAGTGAATCCGGGGGAAGGTTCACTGAAGCTTTCTTT.

The sample holds a few counts of this clone. This rearrangement joins TRBV7-8 to TRBJ1-5, with 7 bases fitting TRBD1. Trimming at V came to 4 bases and at J to 6 bases, leaving 12 bases not matched to a gene. Germline V gene lookup returns CDR1 SGHVS and CDR2 FQNEAQ. The length of the CDR3 is 16 residues. The CDR3 spells CASSSLQGNRGQPQHF. CDR3 coding DNA: TGTGCCAGCAGCTCGTTACAGGGCAACAGGGGTCAGCCCCAGCATTTT.

The V call is TRBV4-3, the J call TRBJ2-1, with 9 nucleotides matching TRBD2. Per the germline V gene, CDR1 is LGHNA and CDR2 is YSLEER. The CDR3 spans 15 residues. The ends lost 4 bases at V and 4 bases at J; junction bases unmatched: 5. The CDR3 nucleotides are TGCGCCAGCAGCCCTCTAGCGGGATCATACAATGAGCAGTTCTTC. This encodes CASSPLAGSYNEQFF.

In its sample, this clone was seen a few times. The chain employs TRBV27 and TRBJ2-7; possible D gene TRBD2, 5 bases. With 7 bases removed from V and 6 bases from J, the gap between germline ends came to 19 bases. The V gene's germline CDR1 is MNHEY and CDR2 SMNVEV (reference sequence). This CDR3 has 14 amino acids. The CDR3 DNA sequence: TGTGCCAGCAAGGATCGGACTGTAAGCCGCGAGCAGTACTTC. It yields the protein CASKDRTVSREQYF.

The chain joins TRBV5-1 to TRBJ2-7; 7 nucleotides match TRBD2. The germline V gene encodes CDR1 SGHRS and CDR2 YFSETQ. V shed 3 bases, J shed 3 bases, and the junction held 9 bases outside the gene matches. The CDR3 covers 15 residues. CDR3 DNA: TGCGCCAGCAGCTCGCCTAGCGGCGACTTCTACGAGCAGTACTTC. It encodes CASSSPSGDFYEQYF.

This chain connects TRBV11-3 to TRBJ2-7, with TRBD1 matching 7 bases. V trimming: 1 base; J trimming: 0 bases; junction bases outside the gene matches: 6. There are 16 residues in the CDR3. CDR1 and CDR2 (germline): SGHNT, YENEEA. CDR3 nucleotide sequence: TGTGCCAGCAGCTTAGCTGGACAGGCGAGCTCCTACGAGCAGTACTTC. Translation gives CASSLAGQASSYEQYF.

The chain employs TRBV29-1 and TRBJ2-7; 9 nucleotides agree with TRBD1. V was clipped by 4 bases and J by 4 bases; unmatched bases: 5. Germline V CDR1 and CDR2: SQVTM, ANQGSEA. This CDR3 is 13 amino acids long. In nucleotides, the CDR3 is TGCAGCGTTGTAGGGGACAGGGCGTACGAGCAGTACTTC. This translates into CSVVGDRAYEQYF.

The V gene is TRBV27, the J gene TRBJ1-2; TRBD1 might be the D (5 bases). V dropped 6 bases and J dropped 4 bases, with 15 bases sitting between them. Germline V CDR1 and CDR2: MNHEY, SMNVEV (reference sequence). CDR3 length equals 14 residues. CDR3 nucleotide sequence: TGTGCCAGCAGCCCCTCCACCCAGGGCTATGGCTACACCTTC. As protein: CASSPSTQGYGYTF.

The V call is TRBV19, the J call TRBJ2-5, with D possibly TRBD2 on 6 matching bases. CDR1 and CDR2 (germline): LNHDA, SQIVND (reference sequence). The germline V and J ends were trimmed by 2 bases and 5 bases, with 9 bases remaining between them. CDR3 length: 13 amino acids. Here the CDR3 reads CASSIPGSETQYF. CDR3 DNA: TGTGCCAGTAGTATACCCGGGAGTGAGACCCAGTACTTC.

The rearrangement links TRBV29-1 to TRBJ2-7; D may be TRBD1 (6 bases). CDR1 and CDR2 (germline): SQVTM, ANQGSEA. This CDR3 has 13 amino acids. Trimming pared 6 bases from V and 0 bases from J, leaving 12 bases between. The CDR3 nucleotides are TGCAGCGTGGGACAACTGAACTCCTACGAGCAGTACTTC. Residues: CSVGQLNSYEQYF.

This chain joins TRBV6-1 and TRBJ1-2, with 7 positions matching TRBD1. The CDR3 has 13 residues. V trimming: 1 base; J trimming: 5 bases; junction bases outside the gene matches: 1. CDR1 is MNHNS, CDR2 SASEGT, per germline. The CDR3 DNA reads as TGTGCCAGCAGTGAAGGCAGGGGGTATGGCTACACCTTC. The encoded protein is CASSEGRGYGYTF.

The chain links TRBV15 to TRBJ1-2; no clear D gene. Germline CDR1 and CDR2: LNHNV and YYDKDF (reference sequence). Between the trimmed V and J ends, which lost 1 base and 4 bases, there was a span of 10 bases. The CDR3 is 14 amino acids. The CDR3 spells CATSRGREGYGYTF. The CDR3 bases are TGTGCCACCAGCAGAGGGAGGGAGGGCTATGGCTACACCTTC.